These T cell receptor beta chains were read from a single sample in a study of neurological immune-mediated disorders. A single record per CDR3 protein comes from TCRdb applying MiXCR to the 5' RACE reads. The profile shows about 66,000 distinct CDR3 sequences, roughly 4.8% of them singletons. Material for sequencing was PBMCs. The source is a man younger than 40 with multiple sclerosis. CDR3s include the opening cysteine and the closing phenylalanine or tryptophan. Fields, in order: clone size, J gene, V gene, D gene, CDR3 DNA, CDR3 protein. D genes are given only for firm matches. Clone size is stated in some rows and not others, as once, few, many or a class when expanded.

NA TRBJ1-1 TRBV6-1 NA TGTGCCAGCAGTTCTCAGGGGATCGCTGAAGCTTTCTTT CASSSQGIAEAFF
many TRBJ1-2 TRBV20-1 TRBD1 TGCAGTGCTAGAGATTTTTCGGGACAGGGGAACTATGGCTACACCTTC CSARDFSGQGNYGYTF
many TRBJ2-2 TRBV5-1 NA TGCGCCAGCAGCTTGGGTGCTTTGAACACCGGGGAGCTGTTTTTT CASSLGALNTGELFF
few TRBJ2-2 TRBV7-6 NA TGTGCCAGCAGCCTTGACCGGAACACCGGGGAGCTGTTTTTT CASSLDRNTGELFF
many TRBJ2-3 TRBV5-1 TRBD2 TGCGCCAGCAGCCGCGCGATGACTAGCGGGGGCTACACAGATACGCAGTATTTT CASSRAMTSGGYTDTQYF
many TRBJ1-1 TRBV4-1 NA TGCGCCAGCAGCCAAGTCAGTATCGTGTCCATGATGAACACTGAAGCTTTCTTT CASSQVSIVSMMNTEAFF
many TRBJ1-4 TRBV27 TRBD1 TGTGCCAGCAGTCCGTGGACAGGGGCCAATGAAAAACTGTTTTTT CASSPWTGANEKLFF
many TRBJ2-5 TRBV21-1 NA TGTGCCAGCAGCATCCGACAGGGCATACAAGAGACCCAGTACTTC CASSIRQGIQETQYF
many TRBJ1-1 TRBV20-1 NA TGCAGTGCTAGACTAGGGACGGTGAACACTGAAGCTTTCTTT CSARLGTVNTEAFF
many TRBJ1-6 TRBV10-3 NA TGTGCCATCAGTGAACGGACGGATAATTCACCCCTCCACTTT CAISERTDNSPLHF
many TRBJ1-2 TRBV27 NA TGTGCCAGCAGTTTACAATCGGCAGGGCGAGGCTACACCTTC CASSLQSAGRGYTF
many TRBJ2-6 TRBV11-2 NA TGTGCCAGCAGCTTAGGCATCTCTGGGGCCAACGTCCTGACTTTC CASSLGISGANVLTF
many TRBJ2-1 TRBV5-1 NA TGCGCCAGCAGCTTGGAACCAGGAGGCTCCTACAATGAGCAGTTCTTC CASSLEPGGSYNEQFF
many TRBJ1-6 TRBV3-1 NA TGTGCCAGCAGCCAAGATGGGCAGAATTCACCCCTCCACTTT CASSQDGQNSPLHF
many TRBJ2-1 TRBV10-3 NA TGTGCCATCAGTGAGACACAACGACCAGGGAGCTCCTACAATGAGCAGTTCTTC CAISETQRPGSSYNEQFF
few TRBJ1-1 TRBV20-1 NA TGCAGTGCTAGAGATGAGAGGGTAGGGAACACTGAAGCTTTCTTT CSARDERVGNTEAFF
many TRBJ2-1 TRBV3-1 NA TGTGCCAGCAGCTCTCAGGAACGGAACTACAATGAGCAGTTCTTC CASSSQERNYNEQFF
many TRBJ2-5 TRBV20-1 TRBD1 TGCAGTGCTTTCGACAGGGTTCTACAAGGAACCCAGTACTTC CSAFDRVLQGTQYF
few TRBJ1-1 TRBV20-1 TRBD1 TGCAGTGTCAGCGAGGGGGCGACTGAAGCTTTCTTT CSVSEGATEAFF